This record covers a single TCR beta chain. The antigen is undetermined. Relative to the germline gene, one junction end is altered; a read error may explain this. Germline V gene lookup returns CDR1 SQVTM and CDR2 ANQGSEA. This CDR3 has 15 amino acids. This record belongs to a study of siplizumab effects on memory and regulatory T cells. Notes on the study in general: Researchers could not give a naive or memory phenotype to roughly 80-97% of proliferating CD4+ or CD8+ clones. A minor share of alloreactive clones matched unstimulated subsets. Proliferating Tregs' suppressive function in siplizumab cultures went unconfirmed.

Generated by immunoSEQ multiplex PCR, the TCRdb table keeps only in-frame clones and is missing some. The table shows about 85,000 clones, with just under 95% occurring only once. The source material was CD8+ T cells sorted from blood. V usage is TRBV29-1 and J usage is TRBJ2-7, with TRBD1 identical over 9 bases. This receptor was taken from a human donor in good health. CDR3 DNA: TGCACCGTTGATGACCCGGGACAGGGATCCTACGAGCAGTACTTC. Its translation is CTVDDPGQGSYEQYF.